A single sample is the source of the 31 T cell receptor beta chains below, sequenced in a study of blood T cell repertoires in COVID-19. Profiled with immunoSEQ multiplex PCR; TCRdb holds only in-frame clones, not every one. The repertoire holds about 380,000 clones, with over 75% as singletons. What was sequenced was PBMCs or T cells enriched from blood (not recorded which). These receptors all stem from a man aged 30-40 years who had recovered from COVID-19.

This chain uses TRBV6-5 with TRBJ2-1; TRBD2 might be the D (5 bases). The CDR3 runs to 11 residues. V lost 7 bases and J 9 bases, leaving 10 bases between the germline ends. Germline-derived CDR1 and CDR2 are MNHEY and SVGAGI. This chain's CDR3 is CASTDRGEQFF. CDR3 sequence (DNA): TGTGCCAGCACGGATCGGGGTGAGCAGTTCTTC.

The V and J genes are TRBV6-5 and TRBJ1-3; unclear D gene. The CDR3 is 14 amino acids. V was pared by 4 bases and J by 0 bases, with 7 bases between. Germline V gene sequence: CDR1 MNHEY, CDR2 SVGAGI. CDR3 sequence reads: CASSSGISGNTIYF. The CDR3 nucleotides read TGTGCCAGCAGTTCCGGGATCTCTGGAAACACCATATATTTT.

This sequence joins TRBV5-6 and TRBJ1-4; 8 positions agree with TRBD1. Unmatched junction bases numbered 8, after V lost 4 bases and J lost 12 bases. This CDR3 is 13 amino acids long. The germline CDR1 and CDR2 sequences are SGHDT and YYEEEE. CDR3 DNA: TGTGCCAGCAGCAGCAGGGACAGGATCGAACTGTTTTTT. Its translation is CASSSRDRIELFF.

This chain uses TRBV6-5 with TRBJ2-2, with D uncertain. This CDR3 has 13 residues. Deletions cut 5 bases from V and 0 bases from J, with 4 bases between. CDR1 and CDR2 from the germline V gene are MNHEY and SVGAGI. CDR3 nucleotide sequence: TGTGCCAGCAGTACAACGAACACCGGGGAGCTGTTTTTT. It codes for CASSTTNTGELFF.

V and J are TRBV19 and TRBJ1-2; D is possibly TRBD1 (5 bases). V lost 3 bases and J lost 4, with 15 bases in between. CDR3 length equals 15 residues. Germline loops: CDR1 LNHDA, CDR2 SQIVND (reference sequence). CDR3: CASSIGGEGPYGYTF. In DNA, the CDR3 is TGTGCCAGTAGTATCGGAGGGGAAGGGCCCTATGGCTACACCTTC.

This chain connects TRBV29-1 to TRBJ2-3; 7 bases fit TRBD2. Germline trimming cut 6 bases from V and 3 bases from J; bases unmatched to any gene: 12. Per the germline V gene, CDR1 is SQVTM and CDR2 is ANQGSEA. This CDR3 is built from 15 residues. The CDR3 loop reads CSVGTIQLETDTQYF. The CDR3 DNA reads as TGCAGCGTAGGGACTATCCAACTAGAAACAGATACGCAGTATTTT.

This clone was observed once. Other DNA sequences within the sample encode an identical CDR3. The rearrangement links TRBV12-3 or TRBV12-4 to TRBJ1-2, with TRBD1 matching over 8 bases. There are 13 residues in the CDR3. V shed 6 bases, J shed 3 bases, and the junction held 3 bases outside the gene matches. CDR3 sequence (DNA): TGTGCCAGCAGCTCGGGACAGGACTATGGCTACACCTTC. Protein product: CASSSGQDYGYTF.

This clone was seen only once. This chain connects TRBV6-4 to TRBJ2-5; 7 nucleotides align to TRBD2. Germline V gene sequence: CDR1 MRHNA, CDR2 SNTAGT. With 6 bases clipped from V and 5 bases from J, the junction kept 6 bases outside the gene matches. The CDR3 has 13 amino acids. The CDR3 loop reads CASSPFGGETQYF. The CDR3 region has the DNA TGTGCCAGCAGCCCTTTCGGGGGGGAGACCCAGTACTTC.

This clone has a handful of counts. The V and J genes are TRBV19 and TRBJ2-1; no firm D call. This CDR3 comprises 14 residues. The V gene's germline CDR1 is LNHDA and CDR2 SQIVND (reference sequence). Trimming stripped 1 base from V and 6 bases from J, with 10 bases between. The CDR3 coding sequence is TGTGCCAGTAGTATAGGCCAGGCTCTCAATGAGCAGTTCTTC. Encoded protein: CASSIGQALNEQFF. Combining the CDR3 with reference TRBV19 and TRBJ2-1 gives the whole variable domain DGGITQSPKYLFRKEGQNVTLSCEQNLNHDAMYWYRQDPGQGLRLIYYSQIVNDFQKGDIAEGYSVSREKKESFPLTVTSAQKNPTAFYLCASSIGQALNEQFFGPGTRLTVL.

V gene TRBV19 combines with J gene TRBJ1-5, with 8 bases matching TRBD1. CDR1 and CDR2 (germline): LNHDA, SQIVND (reference sequence). This CDR3 contains 15 residues. V was pared by 7 bases and J by 2 bases, with 7 bases of the junction left unmatched. CDR3 nucleotide sequence: TGTGCCAGTACCTCGGACAGGGCGGGCAATCAGCCCCAGCATTTT. Protein: CASTSDRAGNQPQHF. The whole variable domain, remainder taken from reference TRBV19 and TRBJ1-5, is DGGITQSPKYLFRKEGQNVTLSCEQNLNHDAMYWYRQDPGQGLRLIYYSQIVNDFQKGDIAEGYSVSREKKESFPLTVTSAQKNPTAFYLCASTSDRAGNQPQHFGDGTRLSIL.

The chain is built from TRBV6-4 and TRBJ1-4, with 7 bases fitting TRBD1. The V gene's germline CDR1 is MRHNA and CDR2 SNTAGT. The CDR3 has 13 amino acids. Trimming took 5 bases from V and 8 from J; bases not matched to a gene: 5. In DNA, the CDR3 is TGTGCCAGCAGTCGGGACAGCGGAGAAAAACTGTTTTTT. It specifies CASSRDSGEKLFF.

V gene TRBV30 combines with J gene TRBJ2-7; 9 positions agree with TRBD1. V trimming: 0 bases; J trimming: 7 bases; junction bases outside the gene matches: 10. The germline V gene has CDR1 GTSNPN and CDR2 SVGIG (reference sequence). The CDR3 is made up of 15 amino acids. The CDR3 protein is CAWSVSGQGMREQYF. The CDR3 DNA follows: TGTGCCTGGAGTGTATCTGGACAGGGGATGAGAGAGCAGTACTTC.

Details on this clone: A read error may produce the germline difference seen at one junction end. The chain joins TRBV28 to TRBJ1-5, with D tentatively TRBD1 (6 bases). The CDR3 extends over 15 amino acids. Per germline, CDR1 MDHEN and CDR2 SYDVKM. In DNA, the CDR3 is TGTGCCAGCATTTTACAGGGATGGGACAATCAGCCCCAGCATTTT. The encoded protein is CASILQGWDNQPQHF.

The rearrangement uses TRBV4-3 and TRBJ1-3; D possibly corresponds to TRBD1 (5 bases). Trimming pared 0 bases from V and 2 bases from J, leaving 14 bases between. CDR1 is LGHNA, CDR2 YSLEER, per germline. The CDR3 totals 17 residues. As DNA, the CDR3 is TGCGCCAGCAGCCAAGACGTGAGGGGAGGTCCTGGAAACACCATATATTTT. The encoded protein is CASSQDVRGGPGNTIYF.

The V gene is TRBV6-5, the J gene TRBJ2-5; 7 nucleotides agree with TRBD2. The CDR3 sequence is 12 residues long. The germline CDR1 and CDR2 sequences are MNHEY and SVGAGI. V lost 6 bases to trimming and J lost 7 bases; unmatched junction nucleotides: 5. CDR3 protein: CASRVGEGTQYF. The CDR3 nucleotides read TGTGCCAGCAGGGTAGGGGAGGGGACCCAGTACTTC.

The gene calls are TRBV5-6 and TRBJ1-2; 8 bases are a match to TRBD1. Germline values: CDR1 SGHDT, CDR2 YYEEEE. The CDR3 covers 14 residues. V was pared by 3 bases and J by 7 bases, with 8 bases of the junction left unmatched. Written as DNA, the CDR3 is TGTGCCAGCAGCTCCGAGGACAGGGTCTCTGGCTACACCTTC. This codes for CASSSEDRVSGYTF. The whole variable domain, filled in from reference TRBV5-6 and TRBJ1-2, reads DAGVTQSPTHLIKTRGQQVTLRCSPKSGHDTVSWYQQALGQGPQFIFQYYEEEERQRGNFPDRFSGHQFPNYSSELNVNALLLGDSALYLCASSSEDRVSGYTFGSGTRLTVV.

A single count supports this clone. The CDR3 region is CASLPDSLNEKLFF. The CDR3 nucleotides are TGTGCCAGCCTCCCGGACAGCCTTAATGAAAAACTGTTTTTT. The chain joins TRBV2 to TRBJ1-4; TRBD1 might be the D (6 bases). Per germline, CDR1 SNHLY and CDR2 FYNNEI. This CDR3 region has 14 residues. V was shortened by 8 bases and J by 4 bases, with 14 bases between the two germline ends.

The chain recombines TRBV6-4 with TRBJ1-5; TRBD1 might be the D (6 bases). The V end lost 2 bases, the J end lost 3 bases, and 17 bases lay between the germline ends. This CDR3 has 17 residues. Per the germline V gene, CDR1 is MRHNA and CDR2 is SNTAGT. The CDR3 region has the DNA TGTGCCAGCAGTGACCTTTGGGACACCCGAGACAATCAGCCCCAGCATTTT. This translates into CASSDLWDTRDNQPQHF.

The CDR3 bases are TGTGCCAGCAGTTTGGGACAAGTCTATGGCTACACCTTC. Its translation is CASSLGQVYGYTF. This chain links TRBV6-2 or TRBV6-3 with TRBJ1-2; D possibly corresponds to TRBD1 (6 bases). From germline, CDR1 is MNHEY and CDR2 SVGEGT. This CDR3 comprises 13 residues. V was trimmed by 4 bases and J by 4 bases, leaving 10 bases between them.

The chain couples TRBV19 to TRBJ2-1, with TRBD2 matching over 8 bases. The CDR3 runs to 15 residues. J lost 5 bases, V lost 0 bases, and 3 bases had no gene match. The germline CDR1 and CDR2 sequences are LNHDA and SQIVND (reference sequence). CDR3: CASSIESGGHNEQFF. For the CDR3, the DNA is TGTGCCAGTAGTATAGAAAGCGGGGGCCACAATGAGCAGTTCTTC.

This clone was found a few times. J is TRBJ1-1 and V is TRBV4-1; D is uncertain. Per the germline V gene, CDR1 is MGHRA and CDR2 is YSYEKL. V lost 2 bases to trimming and J lost 1 base, with 14 bases between them. The CDR3 length is 16 residues. CDR3 coding DNA: TGCGCCAGCAGCCAAAATTTGGGGAGAGGGAACACTGAAGCTTTCTTT. Translated, it gives CASSQNLGRGNTEAFF.

The chain couples TRBV24-1 to TRBJ1-5, with 8 bases that match TRBD1. V lost 0 bases and J lost 1; bases outside the gene matches: 7. This CDR3 has 18 residues. The germline V gene has CDR1 KGHDR and CDR2 SFDVKD. CDR3 residues: CATSDLEDRDNSNQPQHF. DNA of the CDR3: TGTGCCACCAGTGATTTGGAGGACAGGGACAACAGCAATCAGCCCCAGCATTTT.

J is TRBJ2-1 and V is TRBV6-5; D is unclear. CDR1 MNHEY and CDR2 SVGAGI come from the germline V gene. CDR3 length equals 14 residues. Trimming pared 5 bases from V and 0 bases from J, leaving 8 bases between. The CDR3 bases are TGTGCCAGCAGTCCCCTTAGCTCCTACAATGAGCAGTTCTTC. Protein product: CASSPLSSYNEQFF.

The chain links TRBV29-1 to TRBJ1-1; no firm D call. The CDR3 sequence is 13 residues long. V lost 3 bases, J lost 0 bases, and 8 bases lay in between. Germline lookup yields CDR1 SQVTM and CDR2 ANQGSEA. The CDR3 DNA reads as TGCAGCGTTGACGGGGTATTGAACACTGAAGCTTTCTTT. Its translation: CSVDGVLNTEAFF.

The CDR3 DNA is TGTGCCAGCAGCTGGTCCGGGGGGACCACTGAAGCTTTCTTT. The encoded protein is CASSWSGGTTEAFF. The V gene is TRBV5-5, the J gene TRBJ1-1; TRBD1 might be the D (5 bases). V was shortened by 3 bases and J by 4 bases, with 13 bases between the two germline ends. Germline V gene sequence: CDR1 SGHKS, CDR2 YYEKEE (reference sequence). The CDR3 has 14 amino acids. Drawing the rest from reference TRBV5-5 and TRBJ1-1, the complete variable domain is DAGVTQSPTHLIKTRGQQVTLRCSPISGHKSVSWYQQVLGQGPQFIFQYYEKEERGRGNFPDRFSARQFPNYSSELNVNALLLGDSALYLCASSWSGGTTEAFFGQGTRLTVV.

This chain connects TRBV19 to TRBJ2-2, with a tentative D call TRBD1 (6 bases). The germline V gene encodes CDR1 LNHDA and CDR2 SQIVND (reference sequence). The CDR3 extends over 14 amino acids. Trimming stripped 4 bases from V and 1 base from J, with 7 bases between. The CDR3: CASSKQGNTGELFF. DNA of the CDR3: TGTGCCAGTAGTAAACAGGGGAACACCGGGGAGCTGTTTTTT.

The chain recombines TRBV9 with TRBJ1-3, with D unresolved. The CDR3 runs to 17 residues. V gave up 6 bases and J gave up 0 bases, with 19 bases separating them. CDR1 is SGDLS and CDR2 is YYNGEE in the germline V gene. The CDR3 sequence is CASTPSVGLSSGNTIYF. The CDR3 DNA is TGTGCCAGCACCCCTTCTGTGGGCCTCTCCTCTGGAAACACCATATATTTT.

This clone was detected once. This chain connects TRBV5-1 to TRBJ1-3; D may be TRBD1 (6 bases). Trimming took 6 bases from V and 0 from J, leaving 13 bases between them. The germline V gene has CDR1 SGHRS and CDR2 YFSETQ. CDR3 length: 15 amino acids. The DNA for the CDR3 is TGCGCCAGCAAAGTGACAGGCGCCTCTGGAAACACCATATATTTT. Translated, it gives CASKVTGASGNTIYF.

This clone came up a few times. The V and J genes are TRBV4-3 and TRBJ1-2; TRBD1 agrees at 10 bases. J gave up 3 bases and V 4 bases, and 5 bases lay outside the gene matches. This CDR3 spans 15 amino acids. CDR1 LGHNA and CDR2 YSLEER come from the germline V gene. CDR3 nucleotides: TGCGCCAGCAGCCTTGGACAGGGGGGAGACTATGGCTACACCTTC. This gives the protein CASSLGQGGDYGYTF.

The chain recombines TRBV5-1 with TRBJ1-2; a weak D match, TRBD1 (6 bases). The germline V gene has CDR1 SGHRS and CDR2 YFSETQ. CDR3 length equals 13 residues. V lost 2 bases, J lost 7 bases, and 12 bases lay in between. This CDR3 is CASSFNRDSGYTF. In nucleotides, the CDR3 is TGCGCCAGCAGCTTCAACAGGGATTCTGGCTACACCTTC.

J is TRBJ1-1 and V is TRBV6-2 or TRBV6-3; TRBD1 is a possible D gene (5 bases). Trimming left V 6 bases short and J 11 bases short, with 16 bases between. CDR1 MNHEY and CDR2 SVGEGT come from the germline V gene. CDR3 length: 12 residues. The CDR3: CASSPISGRAFF. CDR3 in DNA: TGTGCCAGCAGCCCAATTTCAGGGAGGGCTTTCTTT.